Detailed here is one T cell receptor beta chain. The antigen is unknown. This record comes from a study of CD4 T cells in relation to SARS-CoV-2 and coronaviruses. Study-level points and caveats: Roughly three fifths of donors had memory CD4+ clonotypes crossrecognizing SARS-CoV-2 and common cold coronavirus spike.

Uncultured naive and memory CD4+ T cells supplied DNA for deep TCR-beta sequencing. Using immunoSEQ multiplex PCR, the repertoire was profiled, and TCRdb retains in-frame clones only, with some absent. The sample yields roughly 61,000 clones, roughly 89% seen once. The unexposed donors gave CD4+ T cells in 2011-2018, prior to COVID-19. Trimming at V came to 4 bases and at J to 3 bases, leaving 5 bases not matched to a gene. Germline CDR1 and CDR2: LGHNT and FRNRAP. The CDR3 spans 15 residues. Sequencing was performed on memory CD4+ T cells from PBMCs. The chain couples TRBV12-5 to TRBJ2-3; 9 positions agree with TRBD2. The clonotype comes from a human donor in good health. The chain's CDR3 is CASGSTSGRTDTQYF. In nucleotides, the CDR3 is TGTGCTAGTGGTTCCACAAGCGGGAGGACAGATACGCAGTATTTT.